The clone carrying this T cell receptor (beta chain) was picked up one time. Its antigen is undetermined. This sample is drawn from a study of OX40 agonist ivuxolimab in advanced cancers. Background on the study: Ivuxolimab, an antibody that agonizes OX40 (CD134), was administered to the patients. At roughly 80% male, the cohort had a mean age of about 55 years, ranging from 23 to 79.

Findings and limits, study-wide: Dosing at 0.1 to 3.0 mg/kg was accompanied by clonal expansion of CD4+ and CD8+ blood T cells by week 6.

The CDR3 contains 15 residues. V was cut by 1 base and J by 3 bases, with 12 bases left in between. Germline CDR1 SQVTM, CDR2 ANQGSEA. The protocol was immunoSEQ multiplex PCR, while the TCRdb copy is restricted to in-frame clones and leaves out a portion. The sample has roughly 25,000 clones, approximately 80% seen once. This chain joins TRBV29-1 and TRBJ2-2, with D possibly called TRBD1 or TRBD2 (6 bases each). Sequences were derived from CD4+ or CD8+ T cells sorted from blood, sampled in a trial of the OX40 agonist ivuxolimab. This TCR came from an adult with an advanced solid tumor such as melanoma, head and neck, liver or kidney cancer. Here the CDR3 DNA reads TGCAGCGTTGAAGGGGGGGCCCACGACACCGGGGAGCTGTTTTTT. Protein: CSVEGGAHDTGELFF.